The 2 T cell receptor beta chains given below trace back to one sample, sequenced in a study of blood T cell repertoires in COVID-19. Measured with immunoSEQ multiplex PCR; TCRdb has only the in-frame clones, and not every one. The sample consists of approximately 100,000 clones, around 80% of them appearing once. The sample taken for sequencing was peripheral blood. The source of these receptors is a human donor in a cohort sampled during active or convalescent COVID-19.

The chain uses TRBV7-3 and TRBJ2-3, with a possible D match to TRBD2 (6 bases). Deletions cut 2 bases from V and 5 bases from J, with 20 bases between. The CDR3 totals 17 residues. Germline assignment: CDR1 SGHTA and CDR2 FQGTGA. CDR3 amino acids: CASSLVSQRSGEDTQYF. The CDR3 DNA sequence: TGTGCCAGCAGCTTAGTCTCCCAGCGGTCGGGGGAAGATACGCAGTATTTT.

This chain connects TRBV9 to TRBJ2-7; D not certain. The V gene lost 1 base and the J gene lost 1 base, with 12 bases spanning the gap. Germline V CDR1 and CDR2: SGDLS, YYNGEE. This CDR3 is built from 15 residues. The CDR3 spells CASSVSSNPSYEQYF. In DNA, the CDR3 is TGTGCCAGCAGCGTATCCTCTAACCCATCCTACGAGCAGTACTTC.